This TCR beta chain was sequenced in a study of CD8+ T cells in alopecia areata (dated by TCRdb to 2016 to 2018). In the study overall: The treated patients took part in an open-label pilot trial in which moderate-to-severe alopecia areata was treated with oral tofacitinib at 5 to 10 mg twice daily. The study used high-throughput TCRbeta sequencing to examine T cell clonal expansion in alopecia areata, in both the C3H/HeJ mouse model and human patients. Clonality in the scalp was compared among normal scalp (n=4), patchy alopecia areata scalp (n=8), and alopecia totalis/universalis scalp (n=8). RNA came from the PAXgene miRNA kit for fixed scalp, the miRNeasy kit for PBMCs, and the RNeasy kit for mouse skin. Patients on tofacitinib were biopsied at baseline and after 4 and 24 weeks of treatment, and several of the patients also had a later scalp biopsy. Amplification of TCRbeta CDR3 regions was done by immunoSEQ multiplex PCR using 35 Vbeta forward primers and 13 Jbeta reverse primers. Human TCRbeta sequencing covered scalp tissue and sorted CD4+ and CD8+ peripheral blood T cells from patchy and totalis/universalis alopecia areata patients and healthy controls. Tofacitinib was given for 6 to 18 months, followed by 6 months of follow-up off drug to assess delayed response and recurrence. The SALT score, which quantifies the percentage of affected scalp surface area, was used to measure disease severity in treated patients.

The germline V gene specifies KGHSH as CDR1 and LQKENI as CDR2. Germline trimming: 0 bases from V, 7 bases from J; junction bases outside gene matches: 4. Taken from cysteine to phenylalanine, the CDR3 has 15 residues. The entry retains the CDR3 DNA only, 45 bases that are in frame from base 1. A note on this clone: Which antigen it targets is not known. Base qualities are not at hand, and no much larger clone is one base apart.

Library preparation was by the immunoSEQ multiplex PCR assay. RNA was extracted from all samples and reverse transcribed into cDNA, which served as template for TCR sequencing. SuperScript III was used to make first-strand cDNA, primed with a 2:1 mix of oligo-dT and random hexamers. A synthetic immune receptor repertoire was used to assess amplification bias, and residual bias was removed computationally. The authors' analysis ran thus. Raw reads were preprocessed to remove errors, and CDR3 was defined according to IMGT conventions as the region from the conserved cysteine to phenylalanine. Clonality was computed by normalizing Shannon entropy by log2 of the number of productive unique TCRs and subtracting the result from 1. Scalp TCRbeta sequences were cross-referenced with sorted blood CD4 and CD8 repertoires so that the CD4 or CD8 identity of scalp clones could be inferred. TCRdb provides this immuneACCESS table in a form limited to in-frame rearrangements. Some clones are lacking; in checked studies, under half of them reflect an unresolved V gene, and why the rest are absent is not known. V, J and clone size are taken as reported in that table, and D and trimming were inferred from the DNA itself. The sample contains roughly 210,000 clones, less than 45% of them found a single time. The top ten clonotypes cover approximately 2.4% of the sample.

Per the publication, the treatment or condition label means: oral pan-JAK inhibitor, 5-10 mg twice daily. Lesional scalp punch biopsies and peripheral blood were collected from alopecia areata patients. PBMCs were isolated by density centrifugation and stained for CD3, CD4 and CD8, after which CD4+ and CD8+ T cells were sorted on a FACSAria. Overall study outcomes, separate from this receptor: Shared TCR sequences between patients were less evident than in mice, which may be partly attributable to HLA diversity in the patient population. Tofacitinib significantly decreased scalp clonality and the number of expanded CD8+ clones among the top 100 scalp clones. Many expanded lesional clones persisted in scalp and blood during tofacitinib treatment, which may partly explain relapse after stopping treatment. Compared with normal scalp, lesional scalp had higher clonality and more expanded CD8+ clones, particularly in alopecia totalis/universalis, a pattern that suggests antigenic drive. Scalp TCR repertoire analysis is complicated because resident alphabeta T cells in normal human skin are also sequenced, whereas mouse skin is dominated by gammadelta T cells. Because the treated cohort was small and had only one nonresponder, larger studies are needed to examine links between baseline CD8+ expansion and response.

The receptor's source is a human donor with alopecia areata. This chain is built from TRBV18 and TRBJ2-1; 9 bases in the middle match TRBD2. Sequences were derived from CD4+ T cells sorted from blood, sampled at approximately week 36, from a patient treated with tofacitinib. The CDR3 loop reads CASSPPSGSANEQFF. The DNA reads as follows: TGTGCCAGCTCACCACCTAGCGGGAGTGCGAATGAGCAGTTCTTC. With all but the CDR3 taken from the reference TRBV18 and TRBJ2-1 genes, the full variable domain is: NAGVMQNPRHLVRRRGQEARLRCSPMKGHSHVYWYRQLPEEGLKFMVYLQKENIIDESGMPKERFSAEFPKEGPSILRIQQVVRGDSAAYFCASSPPSGSANEQFFGPGTRLTVL.